This entry features one T cell receptor (beta chain) sequence. The data stem from a study of blood T cell repertoires in COVID-19. Overall study context: Samples came from the United States, Italy and Spain, spanning acute and convalescent COVID-19. The cDNA or gDNA used as material had been derived from T cells, B-cell-depleted T cells, or PBMCs.

Original processing notes: Estimation of nucleated cell counts relied on the amplification of reference gene primers. Clones were sequenced by immunoSEQ multiplex PCR, and TCRdb holds only the in-frame ones, with some missing. That table supplies the V and J calls and clone size; D and trimming were determined from the DNA. The sample lists 90,000 or so clones, 90% occurring once. J was trimmed by 6 bases and V by 5 bases; bases with no gene match: 14. CDR1 and CDR2 (germline): MNHEY, SMNVEV (reference sequence). This CDR3 region has 17 residues. The chain is built from TRBV27 and TRBJ1-5; 9 bases are shared with TRBD1. The receptor comes from a woman of 80 years or more with active or convalescent COVID-19. The sample was peripheral blood. Here the CDR3 reads CASSPFSLTGGGQPQHF. Here the CDR3 DNA reads TGTGCCAGCAGTCCCTTTTCCCTGACAGGGGGAGGTCAGCCCCAGCATTTT.